The 26 T cell receptor beta chains reported below all come from one sample, sequenced in a study of cytomegalovirus exposure and HLA in healthy donors. It was with 60 Vbeta and 13 Jbeta primers that the PCR ran. TCRdb keeps only in-frame clones here, not all; method: immunoSEQ multiplex PCR. The sample records 150,000 to 180,000 clones, approximately 80% being singletons. Sequencing input: PBMCs. These receptors all stem from a woman aged 35 to 49 in good health and CMV-seronegative.

The chain joins TRBV10-1 to TRBJ2-7, with 10 bases aligning to TRBD1. The CDR3 runs 14 residues. Germline assignment: CDR1 WNHNN and CDR2 SYGVQD (reference sequence). The ends lost 4 bases at V and 4 bases at J; junction bases unmatched: 4. CDR3 region: CASSVGGQGYEQYF. DNA for the CDR3: TGCGCCAGCAGTGTTGGGGGACAGGGGTACGAGCAGTACTTC.

The chain is built from TRBV5-4 and TRBJ1-1; 8 bases fit TRBD1. J gave up 4 bases and V 4 bases, and 9 bases lay outside the gene matches. The V gene's germline CDR1 is SGHNT and CDR2 YYREEE (reference sequence). This CDR3 region has 15 residues. The CDR3 DNA reads as TGTGCCAGCAGCGGCGGACAGGGATCGGTCACTGAAGCTTTCTTT. Translation gives CASSGGQGSVTEAFF.

V is TRBV9 and J is TRBJ1-2, with 10 bases identical to TRBD1. CDR1 is SGDLS and CDR2 is YYNGEE in the germline V gene. This CDR3 comprises 15 residues. The V segment lost 4 bases and the J segment 4 bases; nucleotides outside the gene matches: 7. DNA of the CDR3: TGTGCCAGCAGCTTGGGACAGGGGCGCGCCTATGGCTACACCTTC. Translation: CASSLGQGRAYGYTF.

This clone has a handful of counts. The V call is TRBV6-5, the J call TRBJ1-1, with D unclear. Per the germline V gene, CDR1 is MNHEY and CDR2 is SVGAGI. The V end lost 8 bases, the J end lost 7 bases, and 20 bases lay between the germline ends. CDR3 length equals 14 residues. The CDR3 region has the DNA TGTGCCAGCGTCCGGTCAACTTTTTCCCATGAAGCTTTCTTT. This encodes CASVRSTFSHEAFF.

In the case of this clone: Other DNA sequences from this sample encode an identical CDR3 as well. The V and J genes are TRBV10-3 and TRBJ2-7; TRBD2 matches at 10 bases. Trimming cost V 4 bases and J 7 bases; bases outside gene matches: 7. This CDR3 is 14 amino acids long. Germline lookup yields CDR1 ENHRY and CDR2 SYGVKD. CDR3 in amino acids: CAISAPSGRREQYF. DNA for the CDR3: TGTGCCATCAGTGCCCCTAGCGGGAGAAGGGAGCAGTACTTC.

The chain joins TRBV10-3 to TRBJ1-1; possible D gene TRBD1, 5 bases. Germline CDR1 is ENHRY and CDR2 is SYGVKD. V lost 4 bases and J 5 bases, leaving 11 bases between the germline ends. The CDR3 consists of 13 residues. DNA of the CDR3: TGTGCCATCAGTGGGCAGGGTGATACTGAAGCTTTCTTT. This sequence encodes CAISGQGDTEAFF.

This chain connects TRBV5-4 to TRBJ1-6; D gene ambiguous. CDR1 SGHNT and CDR2 YYREEE come from the germline V gene (reference sequence). The V end was cut by 6 bases, the J end by 5 bases, with 18 bases between. The CDR3 extends over 16 amino acids. As DNA, the CDR3 is TGTGCCAGCACCACCCAAGTAGACAAGAATAATTCACCCCTCCACTTT. Translating gives CASTTQVDKNNSPLHF.

The V gene is TRBV28, the J gene TRBJ2-7; D might be TRBD1 (7 bases). The CDR3 is 15 residues long. CDR1 is MDHEN and CDR2 is SYDVKM in the germline V gene. V was pared by 5 bases and J by 2 bases, with 16 bases between. The CDR3 nucleotides are TGTGCCAGCAGTCTTTCTCCCAGGGGGGCCTACGAGCAGTACTTC. Amino acids: CASSLSPRGAYEQYF.

Notes on this clone: This same CDR3 is encoded by further DNA sequences in the sample. The chain couples TRBV5-1 to TRBJ1-1; the D gene is possibly TRBD1 (6 bases). The CDR3 is 14 amino acids. The V end was cut by 0 bases, the J end by 2 bases, with 8 bases between. The germline V gene has CDR1 SGHRS and CDR2 YFSETQ. CDR3 DNA: TGCGCCAGCAGCTTGGGGGGGGGCAACACTGAAGCTTTCTTT. It codes for CASSLGGGNTEAFF.

The chain joins TRBV11-3 to TRBJ1-2; TRBD1 might be the D (6 bases). Germline V gene data show CDR1 as SGHNT and CDR2 as YENEEA. The V and J ends lost 5 bases and 6 bases respectively, with 16 bases between them. The CDR3 spans 14 residues. Here the CDR3 DNA reads TGTGCCAGCAGCCGCTATTCGGACAGTGATGGCTACACCTTC. Its translation is CASSRYSDSDGYTF.

V is TRBV18 and J is TRBJ1-1; 9 nucleotides agree with TRBD1. V dropped 3 bases and J dropped 11; count of bases not matched to a gene: 7. The CDR3 covers 13 residues. Per germline, CDR1 KGHSH and CDR2 LQKENI. The CDR3 DNA reads TGTGCCAGCTCACCCGGCGGGGACAGGGAGGCTTTCTTT. It translates to CASSPGGDREAFF.

Only a few counts were recorded for this clone. The rearrangement joins TRBV4-1 to TRBJ1-2, with 8 bases fitting TRBD1. J lost 8 bases, V lost 4 bases, and 15 bases had no gene match. The CDR3 has 16 amino acids. Germline V gene lookup returns CDR1 MGHRA and CDR2 YSYEKL. The DNA of the CDR3 is TGCGCCAGCAGCCCATCCCTTAGCCCAGGGGGCGACGGCTACACCTTC. This translates into CASSPSLSPGGDGYTF.

The rearrangement links TRBV7-9 to TRBJ1-4; tentatively, D is TRBD1 (5 bases). Looked up from germline, CDR1 is SEHNR and CDR2 is FQNEAQ (reference sequence). Deletions cut 8 bases from V and 4 bases from J, with 20 bases between. CDR3 size: 16 residues. In DNA, the CDR3 is TGTGCCAGCGGAACAGGTTCAGACCCTTTTAATGAAAAACTGTTTTTT. The encoded protein is CASGTGSDPFNEKLFF. The variable domain in full, completed from reference TRBV7-9 and TRBJ1-4, reads DTGVSQNPRHKITKRGQNVTFRCDPISEHNRLYWYRQTLGQGPEFLTYFQNEAQLEKSRLLSDRFSAERPKGSFSTLEIQRTEQGDSAMYLCASGTGSDPFNEKLFFGSGTQLSVL.

The CDR3 DNA follows: TGTGCCAGCTATCTCCCCAGCGGGCTAGCGGGAGACTATGAGCAGTTCTTC. It encodes CASYLPSGLAGDYEQFF. This rearrangement joins TRBV7-9 to TRBJ2-1; 10 bases line up with TRBD2. V dropped 8 bases and J dropped 8; count of bases not matched to a gene: 18. This CDR3 has 17 residues. Germline CDR1 reads SEHNR; CDR2 reads FQNEAQ (reference sequence).

CDR3 residues: CASMRGLNTEAFF. The DNA for the CDR3 is TGTGCCAGTATGAGGGGGCTTAACACTGAAGCTTTCTTT. V and J are TRBV19 and TRBJ1-1, with 7 bases aligning to TRBD1. In germline, CDR1 is LNHDA, CDR2 SQIVND (reference sequence). The V segment lost 7 bases and the J segment 2 bases; nucleotides outside the gene matches: 4. The CDR3 is 13 amino acids.

This rearrangement joins TRBV10-3 to TRBJ1-5; D unresolved. Trimming removed 0 bases at V and 2 bases at J, with 11 bases between. This CDR3 is built from 16 residues. Germline values: CDR1 ENHRY, CDR2 SYGVKD. This CDR3 is CAISESIAQGNQPQHF. CDR3 DNA: TGTGCCATCAGTGAGTCGATTGCCCAGGGCAATCAGCCCCAGCATTTT.

The V call is TRBV5-1, the J call TRBJ2-5, with 7 bases fitting TRBD1. Trimming cost V 3 bases and J 1 base; bases outside gene matches: 9. The CDR3 spans 16 residues. Per the germline V gene, CDR1 is SGHRS and CDR2 is YFSETQ. This chain's CDR3 is CASSWGTVKSQETQYF. The DNA of the CDR3 is TGCGCCAGCAGCTGGGGGACAGTAAAATCCCAAGAGACCCAGTACTTC.

This clone was seen once. The chain links TRBV28 to TRBJ2-7; D may be TRBD1 (6 bases). Per germline, CDR1 MDHEN and CDR2 SYDVKM. Trimming took 3 bases from V and 3 from J, leaving 12 bases between them. This CDR3 has 14 residues. CDR3 protein: CASSFLRGIYEQYF. The DNA of the CDR3 is TGTGCCAGCAGTTTCTTGAGGGGGATCTACGAGCAGTACTTC.

The V gene is TRBV5-1, the J gene TRBJ2-1, with 11 bases fitting TRBD2. J gave up 4 bases and V 7 bases, and 7 bases lay outside the gene matches. Germline CDR1 reads SGHRS; CDR2 reads YFSETQ. CDR3 length: 15 amino acids. The CDR3 region is CASLRLAGSYNEQFF. CDR3 nucleotides: TGCGCCAGCTTAAGACTAGCGGGATCGTACAATGAGCAGTTCTTC.

The V gene is TRBV7-9, the J gene TRBJ2-7; possibly TRBD1 for D (6 bases). This CDR3 comprises 14 residues. Germline V gives CDR1 SEHNR, CDR2 FQNEAQ (reference sequence). The V gene lost 4 bases and the J gene lost 2 bases, with 12 bases spanning the gap. CDR3 DNA: TGTGCCAGCAGCTCCCCGACAGGCCCCTACGAGCAGTACTTC. Translated, it gives CASSSPTGPYEQYF.

In DNA, the CDR3 is TGTGCCAGCAGCTCCTCGGGACAGATGGCCACTGAAGCTTTCTTT. Its protein is CASSSSGQMATEAFF. The V call is TRBV11-3, the J call TRBJ1-1, with 7 bases identical to TRBD1. From germline, CDR1 is SGHNT and CDR2 YENEEA. V was pared by 4 bases and J by 4 bases, with 9 bases of the junction left unmatched. This CDR3 contains 15 residues.

As regards this clone: The junction does not match germline at one end; this may be a read error. The rearrangement links TRBV7-7 to TRBJ1-5, with no clear D. Germline values: CDR1 SSHAT, CDR2 FNYEAQ (reference sequence). The CDR3 length is 15 residues. The CDR3, as DNA: TGTGCTAGCAGCTGGACTTCCGATAGCAATCAGCCCCAGCATTTT. Protein product: CASSWTSDSNQPQHF.

V usage is TRBV5-1 and J usage is TRBJ2-3; TRBD1 aligns across 8 bases. CDR3 length: 15 residues. V lost 3 bases, J lost 0 bases, and 3 bases stayed unmatched. The V gene's germline CDR1 is SGHRS and CDR2 YFSETQ. For the CDR3, the DNA is TGCGCCAGCAGCTGGGGACAGGAGAGCACAGATACGCAGTATTTT. It encodes CASSWGQESTDTQYF.

The chain joins TRBV5-4 to TRBJ2-3; D might be TRBD1 (5 bases). The germline CDR1 and CDR2 sequences are SGHNT and YYREEE (reference sequence). The CDR3 is 15 residues long. The V and J ends lost 0 bases and 2 bases respectively, with 10 bases between them. The DNA of the CDR3 is TGTGCCAGCAGCTTGGTGGCAGGGAACACAGATACGCAGTATTTT. Translated, it gives CASSLVAGNTDTQYF. Full variable domain (outside the CDR3, taken from reference TRBV5-4 and TRBJ2-3): ETGVTQSPTHLIKTRGQQVTLRCSSQSGHNTVSWYQQALGQGPQFIFQYYREEENGRGNFPPRFSGLQFPNYSSELNVNALELDDSALYLCASSLVAGNTDTQYFGPGTRLTVL.

This sequence joins TRBV6-5 and TRBJ1-1, with 8 bases matching TRBD1. Germline loops: CDR1 MNHEY, CDR2 SVGAGI. The CDR3 has 14 amino acids. The V gene end was trimmed by 6 bases and the J gene end by 5 bases; junction bases not matched to a gene: 8. The chain's CDR3 is CASSLDRVKTEAFF. Written as DNA, the CDR3 is TGTGCCAGCAGCCTGGACAGGGTCAAAACTGAAGCTTTCTTT.

This chain connects TRBV28 to TRBJ1-4, with 9 nucleotides matching TRBD1. V gave up 6 bases and J gave up 7 bases; unmatched junction bases: 12. This CDR3 has 16 residues. Germline assignment: CDR1 MDHEN and CDR2 SYDVKM. The CDR3 reads CASSQTGTGKGEKLFF. The CDR3 bases are TGTGCCAGCAGCCAAACCGGGACAGGGAAGGGTGAAAAACTGTTTTTT.